These 18 T cell receptor beta chains came from one sample sequenced in a study of T cell responses to AZD1222 COVID-19 vaccine. Only in-frame clones appear in the TCRdb table, and some are missing; sequencing was by immunoSEQ multiplex PCR. The table shows about 160,000 clones, with 92% occurring only once. The sequencing here drew on peripheral blood, taken on day 0 of MenACWY control vaccination. The receptor set was obtained from an adult in good health.

The J gene is TRBJ2-1, the V gene TRBV24-1; 8 positions match TRBD2. Germline values: CDR1 KGHDR, CDR2 SFDVKD. V trimming: 12 bases; J trimming: 3 bases; junction bases outside the gene matches: 9. The CDR3 totals 14 residues. CDR3 sequence (DNA): TGTGCCCCGGGGGGGGAAAGGCTCTACAATGAGCAGTTCTTC. It is translated as CAPGGERLYNEQFF.

DNA for the CDR3: TGCGCCAGCAGCCAAGATTTAACTAGCGGGGTCTACAATGAGCAGTTCTTC. This translates into CASSQDLTSGVYNEQFF. The chain employs TRBV4-1 and TRBJ2-1, with TRBD2 identical over 10 bases. The CDR3 is made up of 17 amino acids. Germline CDR1 reads MGHRA; CDR2 reads YSYEKL. Trimming at V came to 0 bases and at J to 3 bases, leaving 5 bases not matched to a gene.

This clone has ten or more counts. The chain links TRBV25-1 to TRBJ2-5; unclear D gene. CDR1 is MGHDK, CDR2 SYGVNS, per germline. The V end lost 0 bases, the J end lost 4 bases, and 6 bases lay between the germline ends. This CDR3 is 13 amino acids long. The DNA of the CDR3 is TGTGCCAGCAGTGAATATAGGCCAGAGACCCAGTACTTC. Its translation: CASSEYRPETQYF.

The V and J genes are TRBV5-1 and TRBJ2-1; TRBD2 matches 7 bases. V lost 4 bases, J lost 0 bases, and 10 bases stayed unmatched. The CDR3 consists of 17 residues. CDR1 SGHRS and CDR2 YFSETQ come from the germline V gene. The CDR3 loop reads CASSGRVAPSSYNEQFF. The CDR3, as DNA: TGCGCCAGCAGCGGGAGGGTAGCCCCAAGCTCCTACAATGAGCAGTTCTTC.

This clone was seen just once. The chain recombines TRBV6-5 with TRBJ2-7; the D call may be TRBD1 or TRBD2 (5 bases each). CDR3 size: 13 residues. Germline CDR1 MNHEY, CDR2 SVGAGI. The V gene lost 6 bases and the J gene lost 6 bases, with 15 bases spanning the gap. The CDR3 is CASRPGTGREQYF. As DNA, the CDR3 is TGTGCCAGCAGGCCCGGGACGGGCCGCGAGCAGTACTTC.

The rearrangement joins TRBV16 to TRBJ2-7; 9 positions agree with TRBD2. Germline assignment: CDR1 KGHSY and CDR2 FQNENV. CDR3 length: 15 residues. V shed 3 bases and J 3 bases; nucleotides not matched to a gene: 6. The CDR3 sequence: CASSQLVAGDYEQYF. CDR3 in DNA: TGTGCCAGCAGCCAGTTGGTAGCGGGAGACTACGAGCAGTACTTC.

The chain is built from TRBV5-4 and TRBJ2-3; weak D call: TRBD2 (5 bases). The ends were cut back, 4 bases at V and 2 bases at J, with 14 bases in the middle. The germline V gene has CDR1 SGHNT and CDR2 YYREEE (reference sequence). This CDR3 has 15 amino acids. CDR3 loop: CASSALGETTDTQYF. The CDR3 bases are TGTGCCAGCAGCGCCCTGGGAGAAACCACAGATACGCAGTATTTT.

The J gene is TRBJ1-2, the V gene TRBV6-1; D is unclear. Trimming cost V 1 base and J 8 bases, with 11 bases left between them. Germline assignment: CDR1 MNHNS and CDR2 SASEGT. The CDR3 spans 13 residues. The CDR3 bases are TGTGCCAGCAGTGAAGTAAGGGTAGGAGGCTACACCTTC. This sequence encodes CASSEVRVGGYTF.

This clone was counted a single time. V and J are TRBV5-8 and TRBJ1-5, with D possibly matching TRBD1 (5 bases). The germline V gene has CDR1 SGHTS and CDR2 YDEGEE. The CDR3 loop spans 14 amino acids. With 3 bases removed from V and 9 bases from J, the gap between germline ends came to 16 bases. CDR3 DNA sequence: TGTGCCAGCAGCTCCATCCGGGGCCGCGGGCCCCAGCATTTT. Its translation is CASSSIRGRGPQHF.

The V and J genes are TRBV18 and TRBJ1-1, with D tentatively TRBD1 (6 bases). Germline V gene lookup returns CDR1 KGHSH and CDR2 LQKENI. The ends were cut back, 0 bases at V and 0 bases at J, with 8 bases in the middle. The CDR3 length is 15 residues. DNA of the CDR3: TGTGCCAGCTCACCACCGGCAGGGGTGAACACTGAAGCTTTCTTT. It encodes CASSPPAGVNTEAFF.

As to this clone: Other DNA sequences within the sample encode an identical CDR3. The rearrangement uses TRBV27 and TRBJ2-7; no clear D gene. CDR1 is MNHEY and CDR2 is SMNVEV in the germline V gene (reference sequence). The germline V and J ends were trimmed by 4 bases and 0 bases, with 1 base remaining between them. The CDR3 is 11 amino acids. CDR3: CASSSSYEQYF. The CDR3 bases are TGTGCCAGCAGTTCCTCCTACGAGCAGTACTTC.

The chain carries TRBV9 and TRBJ2-3; TRBD2 aligns across 8 bases. The trim removed 0 bases at V and 3 bases at J, leaving 3 bases unmatched. This CDR3 comprises 15 residues. Germline V gives CDR1 SGDLS, CDR2 YYNGEE. CDR3 nucleotides: TGTGCCAGCAGCGTAGATGCGGGAGGTACAGATACGCAGTATTTT. Its protein product is CASSVDAGGTDTQYF.

The chain carries TRBV4-2 and TRBJ1-1, with D maybe TRBD1 (5 bases). V dropped 1 base and J dropped 5 bases, with 8 bases sitting between them. The CDR3 is 13 residues long. The germline CDR1 and CDR2 sequences are LGHNA and YNFKEQ. The CDR3 protein is CASSQGGRTEAFF. CDR3 DNA: TGTGCCAGCAGCCAAGGGGGGAGGACTGAAGCTTTCTTT.

The chain has TRBV5-1 and TRBJ2-3, with 8 positions matching TRBD1. The CDR3 sequence is 15 residues long. After removal of 0 bases from V and 1 base from J, the junction contained 1 base not matched to a gene. Germline CDR1 SGHRS, CDR2 YFSETQ. The CDR3 reads CASSLEGQGTDTQYF. The CDR3 region has the DNA TGCGCCAGCAGCTTGGAGGGACAGGGCACAGATACGCAGTATTTT.

V is TRBV30 and J is TRBJ2-1; TRBD2 matches at 8 bases. Per the germline V gene, CDR1 is GTSNPN and CDR2 is SVGIG (reference sequence). V gave up 2 bases and J gave up 9 bases; unmatched junction bases: 6. This CDR3 is built from 13 residues. In DNA form, the CDR3 reads TGTGCCTGGAGTCAAGCGGGAGTAGGTGAGCAGTTCTTC. It yields the protein CAWSQAGVGEQFF.

This chain links TRBV3-1 (or the pseudogene TRBV3-2) with TRBJ1-2, with TRBD1 as a possible D gene (5 bases). The CDR3 sequence is 12 residues long. Trimming removed 9 bases at V and 2 bases at J, with 10 bases between. CDR1 is LGHDT, CDR2 YNNKEL, per germline (reference sequence). CDR3 bases: TGTGCCAGTGCGCGGGGGAACTATGGCTACACCTTC. It yields the protein CASARGNYGYTF.

This clone appeared a single time. V and J are TRBV7-9 and TRBJ2-7, with D possibly TRBD1 on 6 matching bases. Germline-derived CDR1 and CDR2 are SEHNR and FQNEAQ (reference sequence). The CDR3 is 16 residues long. V was cut by 3 bases and J by 3 bases, with 18 bases left in between. CDR3 sequence (DNA): TGTGCCAGCAGCTTGCTCACAGGGCCCCCAAACTACGAGCAGTACTTC. It is translated as CASSLLTGPPNYEQYF.

Only one count was recorded for this clone. The chain combines TRBV6-4 with TRBJ2-1; D not resolved. Germline V gene lookup returns CDR1 MRHNA and CDR2 SNTAGT. The CDR3 sequence is 15 residues long. The V gene lost 4 bases and the J gene lost 5 bases, with 15 bases spanning the gap. This chain's CDR3 is CASSVEKGLNNEQFF. CDR3 sequence (DNA): TGTGCCAGCAGTGTGGAAAAGGGCCTTAACAATGAGCAGTTCTTC.